This T cell receptor beta chain came from a study of cytomegalovirus exposure and HLA in healthy donors listed by TCRdb under 2017. Looking at the study overall: An earlier analysis of 587 of the donors reported more than 250 Gb of sequence data and some 120 million unique TCR beta sequences from 150 million to 200 million T cells. A later analysis re-analyzed previously published TCR beta repertoires from roughly 600 donors and added high-resolution HLA genotyping to study TCR occurrence patterns. Genome-wide SNP genotypes for about 55% of the roughly 670 donors were used in a later genetic analysis, which treated that subset as a discovery cohort. A separate validation cohort of approximately 130 different subjects was used in addition to the 666-subject first cohort. An early release covering some 640 HLA-typed donors comprised about 320 gigabases of sequencing data and tens of millions of unique TCR sequences. In an earlier analysis of 500 to 650 of the donors, high-throughput TCR beta sequencing was used to judge whether each TCR beta V gene segment behaved as functional or pseudogenic. Every repertoire in the discovery cohort had been generated on one and the same sequencing platform. To predict cytomegalovirus infection status, the study combined high-throughput TCR immunosequencing, statistical association of individual TCRs with disease status, and machine learning. Alongside the repertoire data, information on donor age, sex, ethnicity and CMV serostatus was compiled. The study aimed to test whether cataloging public T cell receptors could reveal signatures of past pathogen exposure. Using immunosequencing, the study profiled T cell repertoires from fewer than 700 subjects and related those repertoires to cytomegalovirus serostatus. Typing coverage differed by locus: A, B, C, DRB1 and DQB1 were typed in about 629-630 donors, DQA1 in around 500, DPA1 in some 570, and DPB1 in around 490. In the later analysis, no new phenotypic data were used to find candidate immune exposures; instead, reliance was placed on TCR beta sequences and their occurrence across donors. Among 350 to 400 genotyped donors of the cohort, an average of 235,054 unique TCR beta nucleotide sequences were sequenced per donor, 15% to 20% of them non-productive. Of the 350 to 400 genotyped donors, about 80% fell in the genetic ancestry cluster associated with self-reported Caucasian donors. Because of strong linkage in the cohort, four or five DR-DQ haplotypes were treated as single units for association and clustering. HLA typing included class I and class II loci at four-digit resolution. Study-wide findings and limitations: Most TCR sequences were observed very rarely across donors, whereas some public TCRs were present in many individuals. According to a later genetic analysis, donors in an Asian-associated ancestry cluster had fewer N-insertions in productive TCRs than the roughly 700-donor mean. In an earlier analysis of about 540 of the donors, most TCR beta V segments were observed in productive rearrangements about 90% or about 30% of the time, broadly matching IMGT annotations. A further reported finding was that TCR beta sequences accurately predicted the HLA-A and HLA-B alleles for most subjects in the first cohort. The presence/absence analyses assumed that sequencing depth was roughly uniform across donors, and that assumption may not be true. At a false discovery rate of 0.05, a later analysis linked around 15,000 TCR beta sequences to specific HLA alleles. In a later analysis, HLA-associated TCR beta chains were found to be more clonally expanded and to have lower generation probabilities than equally common non-associated chains. Correlated functional status among segregating V segments might reflect linkage disequilibrium, but an unknown experimental factor could not be ruled out. V-gene and J-gene trimming of TCR beta chains was associated with a missense DCLRE1C variant in a later genetic analysis, and the association was replicated in an independent cohort. In a later analysis, the rate of TCR association differed among HLA loci, with DRB1 alleles having the most associated TCRs and HLA-C alleles having the fewest. It was suggested by the authors that the approach could potentially be generalized to other disease states and immunological phenotypes. When HLA alleles, especially DR and DQ, strongly co-occurred, TCR associations were difficult to assign to individual alleles. The sequencing pipeline was judged likely to have produced a cluster of highly shared sequence variants as a technical artifact. In a later analysis, several top co-occurrence clusters were reported to appear linked to parvovirus B19, influenza, CMV and Epstein-Barr virus. For the cohort, immune exposure information was limited to CMV serostatus. Because HLA typing was unavailable for some donors at each locus, only the typed subset was used in association tests. A later analysis found that most CMV-associated TCR beta chains appeared HLA-restricted, with HLA associations seemingly driven largely by CMV exposure. A total of some 180 TCR beta chains were listed by the study as associated with cytomegalovirus. The cohort was sequenced for TCR beta chains only, and without alpha or paired-chain data the features that could be detected were limited. A few of the identified cytomegalovirus-associated TCR beta chains were confirmed in vitro to be specific for cytomegalovirus antigens. The earlier analysis of 450 to 700 of the donors excluded roughly 17 rarely observed V segments, including chromosome 9 orphons, because counts were too low. Some IMGT-functional V segments, including TRBV6-2 and TRBV6-3, could not be distinguished by the 87-base-pair reads and were therefore excluded. The classifier was reported to diagnose cytomegalovirus status with high specificity and sensitivity in both the original and validation cohorts.

The CDR3 runs 13 amino acids, cysteine and phenylalanine included. Only the CDR3 region is kept as DNA, spanning 39 bases read in frame from base 1. V is shortened by 2 bases, J by 7 bases, and the region joining them spans 11 bases. CDR1 and CDR2 (SEHNR, FQNEAQ) derive from the germline V gene (reference sequence). The receptor library was made with the immunoSEQ multiplex PCR assay. The multiplex PCR relied on a mix of 60 forward primers for TCR Vbeta segments and 13 reverse primers for TCR Jbeta segments. The CDR3 region of rearranged TCR beta genes was amplified from genomic DNA with a multiplex PCR assay. The Illumina HiSeq System was used to sequence the amplified TCR beta libraries as 87-base-pair reads. The source study handled its data this way. A later analysis tallied 70 million to 100 million unique TCR beta chains across the 700 or so repertoires, and about 12 million of those chains were shared by two or more donors. Raw reads were error-corrected and collapsed into unique sequences with a nearest-neighbor algorithm that merged closely related sequences to remove PCR and sequencing errors. Alignment of CDR3 sequences to IMGT reference sequences was used to assign V, D and J gene segments. Each retained sequence needed at least a six-nucleotide match to both a V gene segment and a J gene segment. A rearrangement counted as productive if the CDR3 had no stop codons and remained in frame with V and J, and every other rearrangement counted as non-productive. Following IMGT convention, CDR3 was defined as the stretch from the second conserved V-encoded cysteine to the conserved J-encoded phenylalanine. The earlier analysis of some 580 of the donors excluded any sequence lacking an unambiguous match to a single V gene segment. In an earlier analysis of about 590 of the donors, a V segment was called functional when productive rearrangements were above 56.7%, and segregating when the standard deviation between donors exceeded 5%. A statistical classification framework was built for diagnosing cytomegalovirus status from the catalog of TCR beta chain sequences. A later analysis assigned V and J genes by comparing TCR nucleotide sequences with IMGT/GENE-DB human TR gene sequences. Using the TCRdist pipeline, a later analysis assigned CDR3 sequences along with most-parsimonious VDJ recombination scenarios. A later analysis defined each TCR beta chain by its CDR3 amino acid sequence plus V-gene family, and excluded reads lacking a unique V-gene family. To address suspected cross-contamination and a sequencing artifact, a later analysis removed roughly 580 highly shared, low-generation-probability nucleotide sequences. A later analysis calculated a clonal expansion index for each public chain from normalized within-repertoire ranks of inferred template counts. Generation probabilities in a later analysis came from a VDJ recombination model fitted to out-of-frame rearrangements, and those results were checked against IGoR. A later analysis scored TCR-TCR, TCR-HLA and TCR-CMV co-occurrence with hypergeometric tests, applying a repertoire-size bias correction to TCR pairs. False discovery rates were estimated in a later analysis by permuting HLA or CMV assignments 20 times. A later analysis grouped co-occurring TCRs with DBSCAN, adding TCRdist sequence similarity when clustering within HLA-allele-positive subsets. Repertoires with fewer than 30,000 or more than 120,000 public chains, plus five repertoires with anomalous nucleotide sharing, were excluded from co-occurrence clustering. The immuneACCESS repertoire file appears here via TCRdb, limited to in-frame rearrangements. These files lack a portion of the clones; in checked studies, under half of the deficit traces to unresolved V genes, and the cause of the others is not known. Clone size and the V and J calls come from that table; the DNA yielded D and trimming. The sample table lists 150,000 to 200,000 clones, 82% of them with a count of one. Over 5% of the sample is held by the ten biggest clonotypes.

Turning to this clone: Its antigen has not been determined. Per-base quality was not reported, and no clone a single base away is much larger than it.

In total, 630 or so healthy bone marrow donors made up the cohort. At the time of sampling, every cohort member was nominally healthy, though immune exposures that went unrecorded were likely present. The donor was CMV seropositive and belonged to the group of about 290 seropositive cohort members. A peripheral blood sample was provided by each donor, and peripheral blood mononuclear cells were used for TCR beta sequencing. Genomic DNA was extracted from the blood cell samples with the Qiagen DNeasy Blood Extraction Kit. This receptor was identified in a woman aged 45-65 years in good health and CMV-seropositive. The chain links TRBV7-9 with TRBJ2-5; TRBD2 is a weak D gene call, 6 bases matching. Sequenced input: PBMCs. The base sequence is TGTGCCAGCAGCTTATCACACGGGGGGACCCAGTACTTC. Translation gives CASSLSHGGTQYF.